Below are 30 T cell receptor beta chains sequenced from a single sample in a study of blood T cell repertoires in COVID-19. Measured with immunoSEQ multiplex PCR; TCRdb has only the in-frame clones, and not every one. The sample yields about 270,000 clones, around 82% seen once. Sequencing was carried out using peripheral blood. The receptors stem from a woman aged 18-30 years with acute or convalescent COVID-19.

The rearrangement uses TRBV28 and TRBJ1-4; D gene unclear. CDR1 is MDHEN, CDR2 SYDVKM, per germline. The CDR3 contains 11 residues. The ends were cut back, 7 bases at V and 5 bases at J, with 5 bases in the middle. The CDR3 region is CASTMNEKLFF. As DNA, the CDR3 is TGTGCCAGCACCATGAATGAAAAACTGTTTTTT.

The chain has TRBV19 and TRBJ1-5, with TRBD1 matching 10 bases. Per the germline V gene, CDR1 is LNHDA and CDR2 is SQIVND (reference sequence). After removal of 6 bases from V and 2 bases from J, the junction contained 13 bases not matched to a gene. This CDR3 is 18 amino acids long. The CDR3: CASSPGQGILLGNQPQHF. The CDR3 coding sequence is TGTGCCAGTAGCCCGGGACAGGGGATATTGTTAGGCAATCAGCCCCAGCATTTT.

V gene TRBV5-6 combines with J gene TRBJ2-7; 12 nucleotides agree with TRBD2. V gave up 0 bases and J gave up 6 bases; unmatched junction bases: 10. The V gene's germline CDR1 is SGHDT and CDR2 YYEEEE. The CDR3 runs 17 residues. CDR3 nucleotide sequence: TGTGCCAGCAGCTTGGCTCCCGGCCTAGCGGGAGGGGGCGAGCAGTACTTC. The encoded protein is CASSLAPGLAGGGEQYF.

V gene TRBV28 combines with J gene TRBJ2-7, with D perhaps matching TRBD1 (6 bases). V was trimmed by 9 bases and J by 3 bases, leaving 15 bases between them. The CDR3 is 13 amino acids. Germline CDR1 is MDHEN and CDR2 is SYDVKM. The CDR3 region is CASLRTAHYEQYF. The CDR3 coding sequence is TGTGCCAGTTTACGGACAGCTCACTACGAGCAGTACTTC.

The chain has TRBV21-1 and TRBJ2-7; TRBD1 was called by the table and not checked on the DNA. TRBV21-1 is marked as a pseudogene. The CDR3 contains 12 residues. The CDR3 DNA reads as TGTGCCACGGGACAGGTTACCTACGAGCAGTACTTC. Its translation is CATGQVTYEQYF.

The chain recombines TRBV9 with TRBJ1-2, with 7 bases lining up with TRBD1. CDR3 length: 13 amino acids. The J segment lost 4 bases and the V segment lost 5 bases, leaving 5 bases of the junction unmatched. The V gene's germline CDR1 is SGDLS and CDR2 YYNGEE. For the CDR3, the DNA is TGTGCCAGCAGAGGGGACAGCTCCTATGGCTACACCTTC. Its translation is CASRGDSSYGYTF.

This clone was found once. J is TRBJ1-1 and V is TRBV5-8; D is unclear. Germline CDR1 reads SGHTS; CDR2 reads YDEGEE. V shed 6 bases and J shed 0 bases, with 9 bases lying between them. The CDR3 contains 13 residues. The DNA for the CDR3 is TGTGCCAGCACCTCGGTGATGAACACTGAAGCTTTCTTT. Its protein product is CASTSVMNTEAFF.

The CDR3 sequence: CASSLERAGGPEAFF. The CDR3 coding sequence is TGTGCCAGCAGCTTGGAACGGGCAGGGGGGCCTGAAGCTTTCTTT. J is TRBJ1-1 and V is TRBV5-7; 7 bases agree with TRBD1. TRBV5-7 has ORF status, its function being uncertain. The CDR3 loop spans 15 amino acids. V gave up 0 bases and J gave up 6 bases; unmatched junction bases: 8.

The rearrangement links TRBV11-2 to TRBJ1-1, with D perhaps matching TRBD1 (5 bases). V lost 8 bases and J lost 3, with 13 bases in between. The germline V gene has CDR1 SGHAT and CDR2 FQNNGV. The CDR3 is 13 residues long. CDR3 in DNA: TGTGCCAGCTCAAGGGGTGGGGACACTGAAGCTTTCTTT. Protein product: CASSRGGDTEAFF.

The chain employs TRBV28 and TRBJ1-5; the match to TRBD1 covers 7 bases. CDR1 and CDR2 from the germline V gene are MDHEN and SYDVKM. The CDR3 consists of 15 residues. The V segment lost 9 bases and the J segment 0 bases; nucleotides outside the gene matches: 8. The CDR3 loop is CASMRQGVSNQPQHF. CDR3 coding DNA: TGTGCCAGTATGAGACAGGGCGTTAGCAATCAGCCCCAGCATTTT.

CDR3 protein: CASSLVQGSNEQFF. The CDR3 coding sequence is TGTGCCAGCAGCTTAGTGCAGGGTTCGAATGAGCAGTTCTTC. The chain has TRBV7-2 and TRBJ2-1, with D possibly matching TRBD1 (5 bases). The V end lost 1 base, the J end lost 7 bases, and 11 bases lay between the germline ends. This CDR3 is 14 amino acids long. Germline CDR1 reads SGHTA; CDR2 reads FQGNSA.

The V gene is TRBV11-3, the J gene TRBJ2-1, with 7 bases lining up with TRBD2. CDR3 length equals 18 residues. Losses at the gene ends were 0 bases for V and 4 bases for J; bases not matched to a gene: 12. Per germline, CDR1 SGHNT and CDR2 YENEEA. As DNA, the CDR3 is TGTGCCAGCAGCTTAGATCAGTCCGGGACTAATAGATACAATGAGCAGTTCTTC. This gives the protein CASSLDQSGTNRYNEQFF.

The chain carries TRBV7-2 and TRBJ2-3; 12 nucleotides agree with TRBD2. The CDR3 has 16 residues. Germline V gives CDR1 SGHTA, CDR2 FQGNSA. Trimming at V came to 3 bases and at J to 2 bases, leaving 3 bases not matched to a gene. This CDR3 is CASSFGLAGNTDTQYF. Here the CDR3 DNA reads TGTGCCAGCAGCTTCGGACTAGCGGGAAACACAGATACGCAGTATTTT.

V usage is TRBV7-6 and J usage is TRBJ1-1; D perhaps matches TRBD1 (5 bases). The V end was cut by 2 bases, the J end by 0 bases, with 13 bases between. Germline V gene data show CDR1 as SGHVS and CDR2 as FNYEAQ. The length of the CDR3 is 16 residues. CDR3 nucleotide sequence: TGTGCCAGCAGCTTACAAGAGGCAGGGTTGAACACTGAAGCTTTCTTT. Amino acids: CASSLQEAGLNTEAFF.

The chain combines TRBV5-3 with TRBJ2-3; possible D gene TRBD2, 5 bases. TRBV5-3 falls under the ORF class, with uncertain function. V lost 3 bases and J 2 bases, leaving 16 bases between the germline ends. This CDR3 is built from 16 residues. For the CDR3, the DNA is TGTGCCAGAAGCTGGACCGGGAACAAATTCACAGATACGCAGTATTTT. Its protein is CARSWTGNKFTDTQYF.

The gene calls are TRBV4-2 and TRBJ2-7; 14 bases align to TRBD2. The V gene's germline CDR1 is LGHNA and CDR2 YNFKEQ. The CDR3 extends over 19 amino acids. J was trimmed by 1 base and V by 0 bases; bases with no gene match: 8. The CDR3 protein is CASSQDRGLAGVVSYEQYF. CDR3 nucleotide sequence: TGTGCCAGCAGCCAAGATCGGGGACTAGCGGGAGTCGTTTCCTACGAGCAGTACTTC.

This clone came up a few times. The chain combines TRBV9 with TRBJ2-1, with 9 positions matching TRBD2. The CDR3 is 15 residues long. Germline V lookup: CDR1 SGDLS, CDR2 YYNGEE. V shed 4 bases, J shed 6 bases, and the junction held 8 bases outside the gene matches. The chain's CDR3 is CASSQGLASSNEQFF. The CDR3, as DNA: TGTGCCAGCAGCCAGGGACTAGCTAGTTCCAATGAGCAGTTCTTC.

The CDR3 sequence is CASSLVPSGRGPNEQFF. CDR3 in DNA: TGTGCCAGCAGCTTAGTCCCTAGCGGGAGGGGGCCCAATGAGCAGTTCTTC. The chain combines TRBV7-2 with TRBJ2-1; 12 nucleotides line up with TRBD2. Trimming at V came to 1 base and at J to 6 bases, leaving 7 bases not matched to a gene. Germline-derived CDR1 and CDR2 are SGHTA and FQGNSA. The CDR3 extends over 17 amino acids.

The V call is TRBV29-1, the J call TRBJ2-7, with 11 bases lining up with TRBD1. The CDR3 is 17 residues long. Trimming took 6 bases from V and 1 from J; bases not matched to a gene: 14. Germline V gene data show CDR1 as SQVTM and CDR2 as ANQGSEA. DNA for the CDR3: TGCAGCGTAGGGCTCGGACAGGGGGCAGGGACTTCCTACGAGCAGTACTTC. The encoded protein is CSVGLGQGAGTSYEQYF.

This chain connects TRBV3-1 (or the pseudogene TRBV3-2) to TRBJ2-7, with D possibly being TRBD1 (6 bases). CDR1 is LGHDT, CDR2 YNNKEL, per germline (reference sequence). There are 15 residues in the CDR3. The V gene lost 3 bases and the J gene lost 2 bases, with 14 bases spanning the gap. The CDR3 DNA is TGTGCCAGCAGCCAGGTGGCAGGGACAACCTACGAGCAGTACTTC. Protein: CASSQVAGTTYEQYF.

This chain links TRBV4-3 with TRBJ2-7; a possible D gene is TRBD1 (6 bases). CDR3 length: 14 residues. Trimming shortened V by 0 bases and J by 2 bases, and 8 bases separated the two germline ends. Germline lookup yields CDR1 LGHNA and CDR2 YSLEER. CDR3 protein: CASSQDDRTYEQYF. In nucleotides, the CDR3 is TGCGCCAGCAGCCAAGATGACAGGACCTACGAGCAGTACTTC.

The rearrangement uses TRBV6-2 or TRBV6-3 and TRBJ2-5; tentative D call: TRBD2 (5 bases). This CDR3 has 15 residues. Deletions cut 0 bases from V and 7 bases from J, with 15 bases between. Germline V lookup: CDR1 MNHEY, CDR2 SVGEGT. Written as DNA, the CDR3 is TGTGCCAGCAGTTACTCGATGCTAGCTCATGGGACCCAGTACTTC. It is translated as CASSYSMLAHGTQYF.

The chain combines TRBV18 with TRBJ1-5, with D tentatively TRBD1 (6 bases). The germline V and J ends were trimmed by 2 bases and 6 bases, with 11 bases remaining between them. This CDR3 has 14 residues. CDR1 and CDR2 from the germline V gene are KGHSH and LQKENI. CDR3: CASSPGGGGQPQHF. The CDR3 DNA follows: TGTGCCAGCTCACCAGGGGGCGGGGGTCAGCCCCAGCATTTT. The variable domain in full, completed from reference TRBV18 and TRBJ1-5, reads NAGVMQNPRHLVRRRGQEARLRCSPMKGHSHVYWYRQLPEEGLKFMVYLQKENIIDESGMPKERFSAEFPKEGPSILRIQQVVRGDSAAYFCASSPGGGGQPQHFGDGTRLSIL.

The V and J genes are TRBV7-2 and TRBJ2-7; 15 nucleotides match TRBD2. V gave up 3 bases and J gave up 5 bases; unmatched junction bases: 2. Germline V lookup: CDR1 SGHTA, CDR2 FQGNSA. This CDR3 region has 15 residues. CDR3 in amino acids: CASSLGLAGGDEQYF. In nucleotides, the CDR3 is TGTGCCAGCAGCTTGGGACTAGCGGGAGGAGACGAGCAGTACTTC.

This clone was seen a single time. The CDR3 DNA sequence: TGTGCCAGCAGACGCGGAACCGCAACTAATGAAAAACTGTTTTTT. The encoded protein is CASRRGTATNEKLFF. The chain links TRBV6-6 to TRBJ1-4; D uncertain. The germline V gene has CDR1 MNHNY and CDR2 SVGAGI (reference sequence). This CDR3 comprises 15 residues. The V end lost 6 bases, the J end lost 0 bases, and 11 bases lay between the germline ends.

This chain links TRBV19 with TRBJ1-1, with 7 bases lining up with TRBD1. V gave up 6 bases and J gave up 2 bases; unmatched junction bases: 3. Germline V gives CDR1 LNHDA, CDR2 SQIVND (reference sequence). This CDR3 has 13 residues. The CDR3: CASRYRGNTEAFF. CDR3 sequence (DNA): TGTGCCAGTAGGTACAGGGGTAACACTGAAGCTTTCTTT.

This chain links TRBV11-2 with TRBJ2-1, with D perhaps TRBD2 (5 bases). Per germline, CDR1 SGHAT and CDR2 FQNNGV. Trimming stripped 2 bases from V and 0 bases from J, with 17 bases between. The CDR3 totals 18 residues. For the CDR3, the DNA is TGTGCCAGCAGCTTATGGCCTAGCTTCGGAAGCTCCTACAATGAGCAGTTCTTC. This encodes CASSLWPSFGSSYNEQFF.

This clone was counted a single time. The V call is TRBV3-1 (or the pseudogene TRBV3-2), the J call TRBJ2-1; 16 bases fit TRBD2. Trimming took 6 bases from V and 7 from J; bases not matched to a gene: 6. Germline assignment: CDR1 LGHDT and CDR2 YNNKEL (reference sequence). CDR3 size: 16 residues. CDR3 nucleotide sequence: TGTGCCAGCAGTCCCGGGACTAGCGGGAGGGCGAATGAGCAGTTCTTC. It specifies CASSPGTSGRANEQFF.

The gene calls are TRBV6-4 and TRBJ1-6, with TRBD1 matching 9 bases. In germline, CDR1 is MRHNA, CDR2 SNTAGT. Trimming removed 3 bases from V and 9 bases from J; junction bases left unmatched: 3. The CDR3 sequence is 14 residues long. This CDR3 is CASSEGTGFSPLHF. The CDR3 DNA sequence: TGTGCCAGCAGTGAGGGGACAGGGTTTTCACCCCTCCACTTT.

V and J are TRBV30 and TRBJ2-1, with TRBD2 matching 7 bases. CDR1 GTSNPN and CDR2 SVGIG come from the germline V gene (reference sequence). The J segment lost 0 bases and the V segment lost 2 bases, leaving 7 bases of the junction unmatched. The CDR3 runs 16 residues. This chain's CDR3 is CAWSPLGGGSYNEQFF. The CDR3 coding sequence is TGTGCCTGGAGTCCTTTGGGGGGGGGCTCCTACAATGAGCAGTTCTTC. Together with reference TRBV30 and TRBJ2-1, the CDR3 gives the full variable domain: SQTIHQWPATLVQPVGSPLSLECTVEGTSNPNLYWYRQAAGRGLQLLFYSVGIGQISSEVPQNLSASRPQDRQFILSSKKLLLSDSGFYLCAWSPLGGGSYNEQFFGPGTRLTVL.